This is a list of T cell receptor beta chains from one sample in a study of STAT5B mutations in CD4+ large granular lymphocyte leukemia. This table comes from immunoSEQ multiplex PCR, and its TCRdb copy is limited to in-frame clones, with some not included. The sample shows tens of thousands of clones, 78% of them seen only once. The sequenced sample was CD4+ T cells from blood buffy coats. Source of these receptors: a human donor in good health. The CDR3 runs from the conserved cysteine through the conserved F or W. The D gene is left open where the match is weak. Rows may omit the clone size; those that give it use once, few, many or a size class.

d_gene: -; v_gene: TRBV27; abundance: -; j_gene: TRBJ2-7; CDR3nt: TGTGCCAGCAGTTTCCTCCACCTTAACCTTCCCTACGAGCAGTACTTC; CDR3aa: CASSFLHLNLPYEQYF
d_gene: TRBD1; v_gene: TRBV7-9; abundance: few; j_gene: TRBJ1-1; CDR3nt: TGTGCCAGCAGCTTAGGGACGGCAGGGGGAGCTTTCTTT; CDR3aa: CASSLGTAGGAFF
d_gene: TRBD1; v_gene: TRBV7-2; abundance: -; j_gene: TRBJ2-7; CDR3nt: TGTGCCAGCAGCCAATCCGGGACAGAGACCTACGAGCAGTACTTC; CDR3aa: CASSQSGTETYEQYF
d_gene: -; v_gene: TRBV4-2; abundance: -; j_gene: TRBJ1-1; CDR3nt: TGTGCCAGCAGACCTGCGACGGGGCGGAACACTGAAGCTTTCTTT; CDR3aa: CASRPATGRNTEAFF
d_gene: -; v_gene: TRBV15; abundance: -; j_gene: TRBJ1-2; CDR3nt: TGTGCCACCAGCAGAGCAGGAGACAGGAGGGGTTATGGCTACACCTTC; CDR3aa: CATSRAGDRRGYGYTF
d_gene: -; v_gene: TRBV5-1; abundance: -; j_gene: TRBJ1-2; CDR3nt: TGCGCCAGCAGCCTTACAGCTAACTATGGCTACACCTTC; CDR3aa: CASSLTANYGYTF
d_gene: -; v_gene: TRBV7-9; abundance: few; j_gene: TRBJ2-2; CDR3nt: TGTGCCAGCAGCTTTTCGGCCGGCACCGGGGAGCTGTTTTTT; CDR3aa: CASSFSAGTGELFF
d_gene: TRBD1; v_gene: TRBV18; abundance: -; j_gene: TRBJ1-2; CDR3nt: TGTGCCAGCTCTACCGGACAGGGTCGCCCGCTGCGGTATGGCTACACCTTC; CDR3aa: CASSTGQGRPLRYGYTF
d_gene: -; v_gene: TRBV5-1; abundance: -; j_gene: TRBJ2-4; CDR3nt: TGCGCCAGCAGCTCAGAACAGGGAGGTAGCATTCAGTACTTC; CDR3aa: CASSSEQGGSIQYF
d_gene: -; v_gene: TRBV14; abundance: -; j_gene: TRBJ2-2; CDR3nt: TGTGCCAGCAGCCCCGGCAGGAACACCGGGGAGCTGTTTTTT; CDR3aa: CASSPGRNTGELFF
d_gene: -; v_gene: TRBV19; abundance: -; j_gene: TRBJ2-2; CDR3nt: TGTGCCAGTAGGGTTACAGCGAACACCGGGGAGCTGTTTTTT; CDR3aa: CASRVTANTGELFF
d_gene: TRBD1; v_gene: TRBV19; abundance: -; j_gene: TRBJ1-5; CDR3nt: TGTGCCAGCCGGGACAGGGGACTCAATCAGCCCCAGCATTTT; CDR3aa: CASRDRGLNQPQHF
d_gene: TRBD1; v_gene: TRBV5-1; abundance: -; j_gene: TRBJ2-1; CDR3nt: TGCGCCAGCAGCAGGTTATCAGGGGGCTACAATGAGCAGTTCTTC; CDR3aa: CASSRLSGGYNEQFF
d_gene: TRBD2; v_gene: TRBV9; abundance: -; j_gene: TRBJ2-4; CDR3nt: TGTGCCAGCAGCGTAGGCGGGAGGTGGCAAAACATTCAGTACTTC; CDR3aa: CASSVGGRWQNIQYF
d_gene: TRBD2; v_gene: TRBV28; abundance: -; j_gene: TRBJ2-1; CDR3nt: TGTGCCAGCAGTTCCCCCTGGGGGACTAGCGGGAGCTGGGAGCAGTTCTTC; CDR3aa: CASSSPWGTSGSWEQFF
d_gene: -; v_gene: TRBV25-1; abundance: once; j_gene: TRBJ1-2; CDR3nt: TGTGCCAGCAGTGATTACGGCATCCGCTCCGGGGGCTACACCTTC; CDR3aa: CASSDYGIRSGGYTF
d_gene: -; v_gene: TRBV5-1; abundance: -; j_gene: TRBJ1-4; CDR3nt: TGCGCCAGCAGCTATGGGTCGGGGCCGAAGGATGAAAAACTGTTTTTT; CDR3aa: CASSYGSGPKDEKLFF
d_gene: TRBD1; v_gene: TRBV9; abundance: -; j_gene: TRBJ1-3; CDR3nt: TGTGCCAGCAGCATTAGGGACAGCCAAATGGGAAACACCATATATTTT; CDR3aa: CASSIRDSQMGNTIYF
d_gene: -; v_gene: TRBV5-4; abundance: -; j_gene: TRBJ2-7; CDR3nt: TGTGCCAGCAGCTTGCAGGGGCGGGCTTACGAGCAGTACTTC; CDR3aa: CASSLQGRAYEQYF
d_gene: -; v_gene: TRBV19; abundance: few; j_gene: TRBJ1-5; CDR3nt: TGTGCCAGTAGTATAGGGAGGGATCAGCCCCAGCATTTT; CDR3aa: CASSIGRDQPQHF
d_gene: -; v_gene: TRBV19; abundance: few; j_gene: TRBJ2-2; CDR3nt: TGTGCCAGTAGTTTGGACAGAAACACCGGGGAGCTGTTTTTT; CDR3aa: CASSLDRNTGELFF
d_gene: -; v_gene: TRBV30; abundance: -; j_gene: TRBJ1-6; CDR3nt: TGTGCCTGGATGGTGCCGCTGAGCTCCTATAATTCACCCCTCCACTTT; CDR3aa: CAWMVPLSSYNSPLHF
d_gene: -; v_gene: TRBV19; abundance: few; j_gene: TRBJ2-5; CDR3nt: TGTGCCAGTAGTATAGACGGCTTAGAGACCCAGTACTTC; CDR3aa: CASSIDGLETQYF
d_gene: -; v_gene: TRBV28; abundance: -; j_gene: TRBJ1-5; CDR3nt: TGTGCCAGCAGTTTTATCAACCAAATTCAACAGCCCCAGCATTTT; CDR3aa: CASSFINQIQQPQHF
d_gene: -; v_gene: TRBV7-9; abundance: -; j_gene: TRBJ2-1; CDR3nt: TGTGCCAGTCGATCAGGGGGGGTTAAGCAGTTCTTC; CDR3aa: CASRSGGVKQFF